A single sample is the source of the 2 T cell receptor beta chains below, sequenced in a study of blood T cell repertoires in COVID-19. Repertoires were generated with immunoSEQ multiplex PCR, while TCRdb's copy carries only in-frame clones and drops some. The profile covers a few hundred thousand clones, with approximately 86% appearing a single time and about 2.9% taken by the ten largest. Sequencing used peripheral blood. Receptors were obtained from a human donor in a cohort sampled during active COVID-19.

The chain links TRBV18 to TRBJ2-5; D gene uncertain. Trimming stripped 6 bases from V and 2 bases from J, with 10 bases between. Germline-derived CDR1 and CDR2 are KGHSH and LQKENI. This CDR3 has 13 amino acids. The chain's CDR3 is CASSPRPQETQYF. The CDR3 DNA follows: TGTGCCAGCTCGCCGAGGCCGCAAGAGACCCAGTACTTC. Drawing the rest from reference TRBV18 and TRBJ2-5, the complete variable domain is NAGVMQNPRHLVRRRGQEARLRCSPMKGHSHVYWYRQLPEEGLKFMVYLQKENIIDESGMPKERFSAEFPKEGPSILRIQQVVRGDSAAYFCASSPRPQETQYFGPGTRLLVL.

The chain links TRBV12-3 or TRBV12-4 to TRBJ2-5; unclear D gene. Trimming removed 4 bases at V and 10 bases at J, with 13 bases between. This CDR3 contains 12 residues. DNA of the CDR3: TGTGCCAGCAGTTCCCCTACACGGGTCCAGTACTTC. It codes for CASSSPTRVQYF.